The T cell receptor beta chain under discussion was sequenced for a study of blood T cell repertoires in COVID-19. This CDR3 is built from 14 residues. Trimming cost V 3 bases and J 9 bases; bases outside gene matches: 11. Germline CDR1 and CDR2: SGDLS and YYNGEE. The data were produced by immunoSEQ multiplex PCR, yet TCRdb's version contains in-frame clones alone and is incomplete. In the table there are approximately 260,000 clones, around four fifths of which are singletons. This rearrangement joins TRBV9 to TRBJ2-5; 7 bases are a match to TRBD1. The receptor was derived from a man aged 30-40 years with acute COVID-19. Sequencing was carried out using PBMCs or T cells enriched from blood (not recorded which). CDR3 in DNA: TGTGCCAGCAGCGCTCATGACAGGGTTAGGGCCCAGTACTTC. Its protein product is CASSAHDRVRAQYF.